These 12 T cell receptor beta chains were all obtained from the same sample, sequenced in a study of T cell responses to AZD1222 COVID-19 vaccine. The repertoire was sequenced with immunoSEQ multiplex PCR; TCRdb's copy has only in-frame clones and lacks some. The repertoire has 95,000 to 150,000 clones, around 90% of them found once; the top ten carry 4.2%. The material was peripheral blood, obtained on day 0 of AZD1222 vaccination. All receptors come from an adult in good health.

The chain has TRBV5-5 and TRBJ2-3, with 9 bases fitting TRBD2. CDR1 and CDR2 (germline): SGHKS, YYEKEE (reference sequence). V lost 0 bases, J lost 6 bases, and 11 bases stayed unmatched. The CDR3 length is 17 residues. The CDR3 sequence is CASSLANLAGARDTQYF. Written as DNA, the CDR3 is TGTGCCAGCAGCTTGGCCAATTTAGCGGGGGCCCGGGATACGCAGTATTTT. Together with reference TRBV5-5 and TRBJ2-3, the CDR3 gives the full variable domain: DAGVTQSPTHLIKTRGQQVTLRCSPISGHKSVSWYQQVLGQGPQFIFQYYEKEERGRGNFPDRFSARQFPNYSSELNVNALLLGDSALYLCASSLANLAGARDTQYFGPGTRLTVL.

This rearrangement joins TRBV10-3 to TRBJ2-1; 9 bases align to TRBD1. Unmatched junction bases numbered 10, after V lost 10 bases and J lost 6 bases. Germline loops: CDR1 ENHRY, CDR2 SYGVKD. This CDR3 has 14 amino acids. CDR3 DNA sequence: TGTGCCACCGAGGACAGGGGAGGTTCCAATGAGCAGTTCTTC. Protein: CATEDRGGSNEQFF.

V usage is TRBV5-1 and J usage is TRBJ1-4; TRBD1 matches at 8 bases. Germline CDR1 is SGHRS and CDR2 is YFSETQ. With 0 bases clipped from V and 1 base from J, the junction kept 5 bases outside the gene matches. This CDR3 has 17 amino acids. CDR3 loop: CASSLGQGSGTNEKLFF. CDR3 bases: TGCGCCAGCAGCTTGGGACAGGGGAGTGGAACTAATGAAAAACTGTTTTTT.

The rearrangement joins TRBV18 to TRBJ1-1; D is undetermined. The CDR3 has 15 residues. The germline CDR1 and CDR2 sequences are KGHSH and LQKENI. Trimming cost V 0 bases and J 2 bases, with 10 bases left between them. The CDR3 loop is CASSPPVAGNTEAFF. DNA of the CDR3: TGTGCCAGCTCACCACCGGTGGCGGGAAACACTGAAGCTTTCTTT. The whole variable domain, filled in from reference TRBV18 and TRBJ1-1, reads NAGVMQNPRHLVRRRGQEARLRCSPMKGHSHVYWYRQLPEEGLKFMVYLQKENIIDESGMPKERFSAEFPKEGPSILRIQQVVRGDSAAYFCASSPPVAGNTEAFFGQGTRLTVV.

The chain combines TRBV5-1 with TRBJ2-5; D gene uncertain. Trimming removed 0 bases at V and 4 bases at J, with 16 bases between. Germline V CDR1 and CDR2: SGHRS, YFSETQ. This CDR3 spans 16 amino acids. The CDR3 here is CASSLDPTPGGETQYF. Here the CDR3 DNA reads TGCGCCAGCAGCTTGGATCCGACTCCGGGCGGAGAGACCCAGTACTTC.

The rearrangement joins TRBV3-1 (or the pseudogene TRBV3-2) to TRBJ2-1; 10 positions agree with TRBD1. With V trimmed by 5 bases and J by 6 bases, 13 bases remained unmatched. Germline values: CDR1 LGHDT, CDR2 YNNKEL (reference sequence). This CDR3 has 17 residues. The CDR3 DNA reads as TGTGCCAGCAGCTCCGGGACAGGGGTGGGACTTACCAATGAGCAGTTCTTC. Amino acids: CASSSGTGVGLTNEQFF.

This clone has more than one count but fewer than ten. The CDR3 reads CSVEDTGSDTEAFF. Here the CDR3 DNA reads TGCAGCGTTGAAGATACAGGGAGTGACACTGAAGCTTTCTTT. The chain links TRBV29-1 to TRBJ1-1, with a possible D match to TRBD1 (6 bases). Trimming took 0 bases from V and 3 from J, leaving 11 bases between them. The germline CDR1 and CDR2 sequences are SQVTM and ANQGSEA. There are 14 residues in the CDR3.

This clone was detected only once. The rearrangement uses TRBV6-5 and TRBJ1-6; D call uncertain. This CDR3 is built from 13 residues. CDR1 is MNHEY and CDR2 is SVGAGI in the germline V gene. V was trimmed by 7 bases and J by 4 bases, leaving 8 bases between them. CDR3 loop: CASNQKYNSPLHF. The CDR3 DNA is TGTGCCAGCAATCAGAAGTATAATTCACCCCTCCACTTT.

The rearrangement links TRBV29-1 to TRBJ2-1; D not resolved. CDR1 is SQVTM and CDR2 is ANQGSEA in the germline V gene. V shed 7 bases and J shed 6 bases, with 10 bases lying between them. This CDR3 region has 11 residues. In DNA, the CDR3 is TGCAGCGGGATTTCGGGCAATGAGCAGTTCTTC. This gives the protein CSGISGNEQFF.

This chain joins TRBV6-1 and TRBJ1-1; D is undetermined. The V gene's germline CDR1 is MNHNS and CDR2 SASEGT. V shed 6 bases and J shed 0 bases, with 11 bases lying between them. The CDR3 is 14 residues long. CDR3 sequence: CASSRERVNTEAFF. The CDR3 DNA sequence: TGTGCCAGCAGCCGGGAGCGGGTGAACACTGAAGCTTTCTTT.

The table lists this clone with a count of one. J is TRBJ2-2 and V is TRBV25-1; TRBD2 is a possible D gene (6 bases). Germline values: CDR1 MGHDK, CDR2 SYGVNS. The ends were cut back, 4 bases at V and 7 bases at J, with 13 bases in the middle. The CDR3 has 14 amino acids. The CDR3 here is CASSVAGRGGELFF. The CDR3 bases are TGTGCCAGCAGTGTGGCAGGGCGGGGCGGGGAGCTGTTTTTT.

The sample holds a few counts of this clone. V is TRBV5-4 and J is TRBJ1-1; TRBD1 matches 9 bases. CDR1 is SGHNT and CDR2 is YYREEE in the germline V gene (reference sequence). This CDR3 has 14 residues. Trimming at V came to 4 bases and at J to 6 bases, leaving 7 bases not matched to a gene. This CDR3 is CASSGTGGMSEAFF. The CDR3, as DNA: TGTGCCAGCAGCGGAACAGGGGGCATGTCTGAAGCTTTCTTT. Together with reference TRBV5-4 and TRBJ1-1, the CDR3 gives the full variable domain: ETGVTQSPTHLIKTRGQQVTLRCSSQSGHNTVSWYQQALGQGPQFIFQYYREEENGRGNFPPRFSGLQFPNYSSELNVNALELDDSALYLCASSGTGGMSEAFFGQGTRLTVV.